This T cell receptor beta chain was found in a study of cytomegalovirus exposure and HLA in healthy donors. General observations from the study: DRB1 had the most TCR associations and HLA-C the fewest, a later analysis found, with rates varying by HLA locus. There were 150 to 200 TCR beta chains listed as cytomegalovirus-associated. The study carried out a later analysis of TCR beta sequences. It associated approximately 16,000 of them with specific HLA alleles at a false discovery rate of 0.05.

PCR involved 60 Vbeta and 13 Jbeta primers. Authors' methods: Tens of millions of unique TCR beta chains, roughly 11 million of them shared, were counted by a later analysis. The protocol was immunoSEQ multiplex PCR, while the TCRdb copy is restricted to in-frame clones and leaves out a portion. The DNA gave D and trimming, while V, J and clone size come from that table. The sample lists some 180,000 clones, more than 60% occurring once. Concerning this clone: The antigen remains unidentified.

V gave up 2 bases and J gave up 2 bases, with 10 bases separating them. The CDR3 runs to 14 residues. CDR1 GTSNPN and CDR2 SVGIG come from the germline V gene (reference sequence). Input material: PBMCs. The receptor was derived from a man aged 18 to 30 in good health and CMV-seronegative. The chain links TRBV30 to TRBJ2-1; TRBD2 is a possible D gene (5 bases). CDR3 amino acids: CAWSQGLPYNEQFF. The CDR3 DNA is TGTGCCTGGAGTCAAGGACTTCCCTACAATGAGCAGTTCTTC.